Listed below are T cell receptor beta chains from one sample, sequenced in a study of cytomegalovirus exposure and HLA in healthy donors. Profiling relied on immunoSEQ multiplex PCR, and the TCRdb table lists in-frame clones only, not all of them. The data hold 190,000 or so clones, with roughly four fifths observed a single time. Sequenced: PBMCs. These receptors originate from a boy aged 2-15 years in good health and CMV-seronegative. The CDR3 runs from the conserved cysteine through the conserved F or W. The D gene is left open where the match is weak. For some rows the clone size is stated as once, few or many, or as a class when expanded; others skip it.

>TRBD2|TRBJ2-1|-|TRBV5-1
CASSLVLAGGDEQFF
TGCGCCAGCAGCTTGGTTCTTGCGGGGGGTGATGAGCAGTTCTTC
>TRBD2|TRBJ2-7|-|TRBV4-2
CASSQDDLAGGREQYF
TGTGCCAGCAGCCAAGATGATCTAGCGGGGGGGCGAGAGCAGTACTTC
>-|TRBJ2-5|once|TRBV5-4
CASNLSPGETQYF
TGTGCCAGCAACTTGAGTCCGGGAGAGACCCAGTACTTC
>-|TRBJ2-5|-|TRBV9
CASSVDGGGTQYF
TGTGCCAGCAGCGTAGACGGGGGAGGGACCCAGTACTTC
>-|TRBJ1-3|-|TRBV15
CATSRDRWNTIYF
TGTGCCACCAGCAGAGATCGGTGGAACACCATATATTTT
>TRBD1|TRBJ2-7|-|TRBV4-2
CASSQDWDSFYEQYF
TGTGCCAGCAGCCAAGATTGGGACAGTTTTTACGAGCAGTACTTC
>-|TRBJ2-1|-|TRBV4-1
CASSQDGTGIGNEQFF
TGCGCCAGCAGCCAAGATGGAACAGGGATAGGCAATGAGCAGTTCTTC
>TRBD2|TRBJ2-1|-|TRBV5-1
CASSIAGAGNEQFF
TGCGCCAGCAGTATAGCGGGGGCGGGGAATGAGCAGTTCTTC
>-|TRBJ2-7|-|TRBV7-2
CASSLLPYEQYF
TGTGCCAGCAGCTTACTCCCCTACGAGCAGTACTTC
>-|TRBJ2-5|-|TRBV27
CASSLQGTQETQYF
TGTGCCAGCAGTTTACAGGGGACGCAAGAGACCCAGTACTTC
>-|TRBJ2-7|-|TRBV5-4
CASSLDRTRNLYEQYF
TGTGCCAGCAGCTTGGATCGGACACGGAACCTTTACGAGCAGTACTTC
>TRBD2|TRBJ2-7|-|TRBV18
CASSSPTSGGHEQYF
TGTGCCAGCTCATCCCCGACTAGCGGGGGCCACGAGCAGTACTTC